This T cell receptor beta chain derives from a study of T-cell reconstitution after alpha-beta-depleted transplantation in children. Researchers prepared the TCRbeta library using unique molecular identifiers, the study reports. TCRdb processed the PCR reads anew with MiXCR; each CDR3 protein has one entry. This table holds approximately 110,000 distinct CDR3 sequences, 10% found once. This CDR3 has 12 residues. Germline assignment: CDR1 SGHNT and CDR2 YYREEE (reference sequence). V was clipped by 4 bases and J by 2 bases, with 7 bases between them. The chain couples TRBV5-4 to TRBJ2-7; D call uncertain. The TCR comes from a boy aged 2-15 years with acute lymphoblastic leukemia, due to receive a stem cell transplant. The specimen comprised PBMCs, sampled before TCRalphabeta/CD19-depleted stem cell transplant. The DNA of the CDR3 is TGTGCCAGCAGCCACAATACCTACGAGCAGTACTTC. This sequence encodes CASSHNTYEQYF.